Following are 9 T cell receptor beta chains from one sample sequenced in a study of T-cell memory formation after mild COVID-19. TCRdb analysed the 5' RACE reads with MiXCR anew, one entry per CDR3 protein. The sample lists 400,000 to 500,000 distinct CDR3 sequences; roughly 18% were seen once. Sequencing was done on a sample of PBMCs or a T cell subset sorted from them (not recorded which). All receptors come from a man younger than 30 who had mild COVID-19 (a few samples of this study predate the infection). Cell type and time point are not known.

The chain combines TRBV7-9 with TRBJ2-7; tentatively, D is TRBD1 (5 bases). CDR1 and CDR2 (germline): SEHNR, FQNEAQ (reference sequence). Trimming removed 1 base from V and 0 bases from J, with 7 bases in between. This CDR3 comprises 14 residues. As DNA, the CDR3 is TGTGCCAGCAGCTTAGGGGGCGTCTCCTACGAGCAGTACGTC. Translating gives CASSLGGVSYEQYV.

This clonotype was recorded at least ten times. The chain uses TRBV7-3 and TRBJ2-3; D unresolved. The CDR3 is 15 amino acids. V was cut by 4 bases and J by 0 bases, with 11 bases left in between. Germline CDR1 SGHTA, CDR2 FQGTGA. The CDR3 DNA sequence: TGTGCCAGCAGCTCATTAGCAAGGAGCACAGATACGCAGTATTTT. Translated, it gives CASSSLARSTDTQYF.

Only a few counts were recorded for this clonotype. This rearrangement joins TRBV7-9 to TRBJ1-1; no firm D call. V shed 5 bases and J shed 0 bases, with 13 bases lying between them. CDR3 size: 15 residues. Germline CDR1 reads SEHNR; CDR2 reads FQNEAQ (reference sequence). CDR3 in DNA: TGTGCCAGCAGCCCCCGAGGCCTTATGAACACTGAAGCTTTCTTT. It translates to CASSPRGLMNTEAFF.

This clonotype showed up just a few times. The V gene is TRBV5-1, the J gene TRBJ2-1, with D perhaps TRBD2 (6 bases). Trimming pared 4 bases from V and 3 bases from J, leaving 14 bases between. This CDR3 is 15 amino acids long. Germline V gene lookup returns CDR1 SGHRS and CDR2 YFSETQ. CDR3: CASSSGPRVYNEQFF. The CDR3 DNA reads TGCGCCAGCAGCAGCGGGCCAAGGGTCTACAATGAGCAGTTCTTC.

This clonotype was seen a few times. CDR3 coding DNA: TGTGCCAGCAGCTTAATAGCGGGGGCCTCCTACGAGCAGTACTTC. It specifies CASSLIAGASYEQYF. The chain carries TRBV7-2 and TRBJ2-7, with TRBD2 identical over 9 bases. The V gene's germline CDR1 is SGHTA and CDR2 FQGNSA. With V trimmed by 2 bases and J by 0 bases, 2 bases remained unmatched. This CDR3 contains 15 residues.

This clonotype was seen a few times. This CDR3 is CASSHGREQYV. The CDR3 DNA sequence: TGTGCCAGCAGTCACGGACGAGAGCAGTACGTC. The chain has TRBV6-2 or TRBV6-3 and TRBJ2-7; D gene ambiguous. The length of the CDR3 is 11 residues. Trimming left V 5 bases short and J 7 bases short, with 9 bases between. In germline, CDR1 is MNHEY, CDR2 SVGEGT.

This clonotype was counted a few times. The V and J genes are TRBV5-1 and TRBJ2-5, with TRBD2 matching over 7 bases. The CDR3 spans 13 residues. After removal of 5 bases from V and 5 bases from J, the junction contained 6 bases not matched to a gene. Germline V gene data show CDR1 as SGHRS and CDR2 as YFSETQ. The CDR3 here is CASSNRAGETQYF. The CDR3 DNA follows: TGCGCCAGCAGTAATCGAGCGGGGGAGACCCAGTACTTC.

A remark on this clonotype: One junction end does not reproduce the germline sequence, and a read error may be involved. The CDR3 sequence: CSASPGGLAGISLF. The DNA for the CDR3 is TGCAGTGCTAGCCCCGGCGGACTAGCGGGTATTTCGCTCTTC. The chain combines TRBV20-1 with TRBJ2-1, with 11 positions matching TRBD2. This CDR3 spans 14 amino acids. The germline CDR1 and CDR2 sequences are DFQATT and SNEGSKA (reference sequence).

In its sample, this clonotype was seen many times. V and J are TRBV7-8 and TRBJ2-3; 7 bases map to TRBD2. CDR3 size: 16 residues. Losses at the gene ends were 5 bases for V and 2 bases for J; bases not matched to a gene: 10. Looked up from germline, CDR1 is SGHVS and CDR2 is FQNEAQ. This CDR3 reads CASSPGASGFTDTQYF. The CDR3 region has the DNA TGTGCCAGCAGCCCCGGGGCTAGCGGTTTCACAGATACGCAGTATTTT.